This T cell receptor beta chain is from a study of control samples from healthy donors and cancer patients (dated by TCRdb to the early 2020s). Details on this clone: Its antigen is not yet known. Base qualities are not provided; no much larger clone lies one nucleotide away.

V is shortened by 6 bases, J by 1 base, and the region joining them spans 7 bases. CDR3 length: 13 amino acids, cysteine to phenylalanine. The kept DNA is CDR3 alone, 39 bases in frame from the first base. Per the germline V gene, KGHSH is the CDR1 and LQKENI is the CDR2. The receptor library was made with the immunoSEQ multiplex PCR assay. In TCRdb, the immuneACCESS table is reduced to in-frame sequences with V and J assigned. These tables do not hold every clone; where another copy was compared, an unresolved V gene accounts for under half, and the others remain unexplained. Counted in this sample were 130,000 or so clones; over 75% of them appeared once. The ten top clones hold more than 2.5% of the sample.

The chain is made from TRBV18 and TRBJ1-5; the D gene is unclear. The sequencing input was blood. This clonotype was obtained from a man aged 45 to 65 in good health. The DNA reads TGTGCCAGCTCCCTTTCAAGCAATCAGCCCCAGCATTTT. This translates into CASSLSSNQPQHF.